The clone carrying this T cell receptor beta chain was found a few times. The antigen is undetermined. With V trimmed by 3 bases and J by 0 bases, 6 bases remained unmatched. Germline V gene sequence: CDR1 LNHNV, CDR2 YYDKDF (reference sequence). The CDR3 consists of 16 residues. cDNA synthesis used the whole RNA isolate, giving expressed TCRB sequences. Sequenced by immunoSEQ multiplex PCR; TCRdb stores in-frame clones only, minus some. Seen here are around 99,000 clones, around 40% observed once, and the top ten hold approximately 0.065%. This sample stems from a study of beta chain features in type 1 diabetes. General study points: Shorter templates might be favored by PCR, and equally so in patients and in controls. VDJ junctions from patients with type 1 diabetes contained fewer insertions and more deletions. The naive, central memory and Treg TCRB repertoires looked more alike in patients than they did in healthy donors.

A sort by CD45RO/CCR7/CD25/CD127/CD95/CD27 yielded CD4+ naive, central memory, regulatory and stem cell-like memory cells. This TCR was recovered from a woman under 30 in good health. The specimen was stem cell memory CD4+ T cells from blood. The chain recombines TRBV15 with TRBJ2-7; 9 positions agree with TRBD2. The CDR3 DNA is TGTGCCACCAGCAGCGGACTAGCGCTGAGCTCCTACGAGCAGTACTTC. It yields the protein CATSSGLALSSYEQYF.